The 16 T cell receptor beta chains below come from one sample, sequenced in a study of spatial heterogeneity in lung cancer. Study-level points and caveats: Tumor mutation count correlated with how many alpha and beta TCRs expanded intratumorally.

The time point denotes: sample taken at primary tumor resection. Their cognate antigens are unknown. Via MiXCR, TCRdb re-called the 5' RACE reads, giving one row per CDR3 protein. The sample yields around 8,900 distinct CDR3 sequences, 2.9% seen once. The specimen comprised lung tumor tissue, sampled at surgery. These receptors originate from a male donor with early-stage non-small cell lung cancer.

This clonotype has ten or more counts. The CDR3 region is CAISEGESMNTEAFF. Here the CDR3 DNA reads TGTGCCATCAGTGAGGGGGAATCCATGAACACTGAAGCTTTCTTT. J is TRBJ1-1 and V is TRBV10-3; D remains unclear. The CDR3 extends over 15 amino acids. CDR1 and CDR2 (germline): ENHRY, SYGVKD. Trimming left V 2 bases short and J 0 bases short, with 10 bases between.

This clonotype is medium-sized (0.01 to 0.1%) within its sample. The CDR3 region is CASRPGLVPNEKLFF. DNA of the CDR3: TGTGCCAGCAGACCCGGCCTTGTCCCCAATGAAAAACTGTTTTTT. The chain combines TRBV6-5 with TRBJ1-4; D not resolved. Between the trimmed V and J ends, which lost 6 bases and 5 bases, there was a span of 16 bases. CDR1 and CDR2 from the germline V gene are MNHEY and SVGAGI. CDR3 size: 15 residues.

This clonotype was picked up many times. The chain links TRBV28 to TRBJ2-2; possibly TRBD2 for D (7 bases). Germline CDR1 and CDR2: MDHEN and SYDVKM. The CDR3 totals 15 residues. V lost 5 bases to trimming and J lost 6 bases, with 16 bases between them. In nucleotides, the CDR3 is TGTGCCAGCAGTACGAGGGGGGGCGGCCCCGGGGAGCTGTTTTTT. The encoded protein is CASSTRGGGPGELFF. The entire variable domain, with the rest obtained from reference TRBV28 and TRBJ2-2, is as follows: DVKVTQSSRYLVKRTGEKVFLECVQDMDHENMFWYRQDPGLGLRLIYFSYDVKMKEKGDIPEGYSVSREKKERFSLILESASTNQTSMYLCASSTRGGGPGELFFGEGSRLTVL.

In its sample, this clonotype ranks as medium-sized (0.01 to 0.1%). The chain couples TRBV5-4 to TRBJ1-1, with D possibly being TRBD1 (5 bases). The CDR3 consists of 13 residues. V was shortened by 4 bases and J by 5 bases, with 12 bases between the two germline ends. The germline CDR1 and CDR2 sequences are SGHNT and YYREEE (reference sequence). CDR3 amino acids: CASSHEGYTEAFF. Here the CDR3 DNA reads TGTGCCAGCAGCCACGAGGGGTATACTGAAGCTTTCTTT.

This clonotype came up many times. DNA of the CDR3: TGTGCCTGGAGGCGGACAGGCAGGAACACTGAAGCTTTCTTT. It specifies CAWRRTGRNTEAFF. This sequence joins TRBV30 and TRBJ1-1, with 7 bases fitting TRBD1. With 3 bases clipped from V and 1 base from J, the junction kept 5 bases outside the gene matches. In germline, CDR1 is GTSNPN, CDR2 SVGIG (reference sequence). The CDR3 contains 14 residues.

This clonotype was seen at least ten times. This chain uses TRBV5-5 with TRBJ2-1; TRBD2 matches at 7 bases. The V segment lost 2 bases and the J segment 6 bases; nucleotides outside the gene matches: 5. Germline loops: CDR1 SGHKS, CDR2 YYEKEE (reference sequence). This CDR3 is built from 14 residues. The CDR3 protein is CASSFTGRSNEQFF. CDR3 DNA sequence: TGTGCCAGCAGCTTTACCGGGAGGAGCAATGAGCAGTTCTTC.

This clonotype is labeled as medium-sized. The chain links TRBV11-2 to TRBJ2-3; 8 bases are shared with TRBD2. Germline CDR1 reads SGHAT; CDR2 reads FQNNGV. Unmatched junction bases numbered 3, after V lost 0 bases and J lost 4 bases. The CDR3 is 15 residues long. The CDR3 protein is CASSLDGGAPDTQYF. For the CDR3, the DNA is TGTGCCAGCAGCTTAGACGGGGGGGCTCCAGATACGCAGTATTTT.

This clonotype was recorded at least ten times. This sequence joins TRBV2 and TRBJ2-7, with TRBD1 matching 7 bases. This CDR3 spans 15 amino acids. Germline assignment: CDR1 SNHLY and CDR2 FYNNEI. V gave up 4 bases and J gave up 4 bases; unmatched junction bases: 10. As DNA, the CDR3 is TGTGCCAGCAGTGCGGTGCGGACAGGAGCTTACGAGCAGTACTTC. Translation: CASSAVRTGAYEQYF.

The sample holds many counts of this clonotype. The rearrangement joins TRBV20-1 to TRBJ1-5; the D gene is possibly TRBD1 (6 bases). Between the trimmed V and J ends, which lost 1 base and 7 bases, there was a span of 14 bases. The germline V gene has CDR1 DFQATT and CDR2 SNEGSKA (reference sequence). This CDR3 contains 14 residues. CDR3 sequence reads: CSARVGTRGQPQHF. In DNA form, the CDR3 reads TGCAGTGCTAGAGTTGGGACACGGGGCCAGCCCCAGCATTTT.

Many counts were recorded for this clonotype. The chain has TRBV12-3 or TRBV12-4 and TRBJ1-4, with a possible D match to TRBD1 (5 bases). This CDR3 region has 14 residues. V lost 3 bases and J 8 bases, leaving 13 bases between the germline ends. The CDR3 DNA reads TGTGCCAGCAGTTTTGGGGCCTCGGGGGAAAAACTGTTTTTT. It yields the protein CASSFGASGEKLFF.

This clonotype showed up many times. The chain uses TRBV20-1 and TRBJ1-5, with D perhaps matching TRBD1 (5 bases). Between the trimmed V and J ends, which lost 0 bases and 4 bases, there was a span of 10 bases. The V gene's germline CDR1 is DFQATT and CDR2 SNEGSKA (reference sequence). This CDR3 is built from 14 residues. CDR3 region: CSAREGDVNQPQHF. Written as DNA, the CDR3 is TGCAGTGCTAGAGAAGGGGATGTGAATCAGCCCCAGCATTTT.

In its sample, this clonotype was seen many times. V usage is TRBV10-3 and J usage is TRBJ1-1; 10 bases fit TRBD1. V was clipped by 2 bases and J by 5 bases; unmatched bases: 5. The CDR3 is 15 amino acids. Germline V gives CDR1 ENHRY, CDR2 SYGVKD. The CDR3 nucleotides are TGTGCCATCAGTGAGATACGGGGACAGGGGACTGAAGCTTTCTTT. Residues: CAISEIRGQGTEAFF.

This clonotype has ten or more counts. The CDR3 nucleotides are TGCAGCGTTGAACCCCGGGCCAGTAACACTGAAGCTTTCTTT. Its protein product is CSVEPRASNTEAFF. V is TRBV29-1 and J is TRBJ1-1; D unresolved. Trimming left V 2 bases short and J 2 bases short, with 12 bases between. CDR1 is SQVTM, CDR2 ANQGSEA, per germline. The CDR3 has 14 residues. The full variable domain, rest sourced from reference TRBV29-1 and TRBJ1-1, is SAVISQKPSRDICQRGTSLTIQCQVDSQVTMMFWYRQQPGQSLTLIATANQGSEATYESGFVIDKFPISRPNLTFSTLTVSNMSPEDSSIYLCSVEPRASNTEAFFGQGTRLTVV.

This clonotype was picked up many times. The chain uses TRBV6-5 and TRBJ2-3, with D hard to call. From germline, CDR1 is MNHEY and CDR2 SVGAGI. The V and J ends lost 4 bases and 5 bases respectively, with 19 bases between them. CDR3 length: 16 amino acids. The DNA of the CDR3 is TGTGCCAGCAGTTCCGGACCGACCCGTAGAGAAGATACGCAGTATTTT. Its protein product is CASSSGPTRREDTQYF.

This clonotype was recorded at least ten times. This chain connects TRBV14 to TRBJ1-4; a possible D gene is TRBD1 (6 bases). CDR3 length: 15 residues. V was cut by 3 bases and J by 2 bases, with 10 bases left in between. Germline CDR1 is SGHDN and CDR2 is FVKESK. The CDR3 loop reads CASSHRGSTNEKLFF. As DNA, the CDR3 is TGTGCCAGCAGCCATAGGGGGTCGACTAATGAAAAACTGTTTTTT. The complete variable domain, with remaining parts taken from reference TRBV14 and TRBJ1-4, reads EAGVTQFPSHSVIEKGQTVTLRCDPISGHDNLYWYRRVMGKEIKFLLHFVKESKQDESGMPNNRFLAERTGGTYSTLKVQPAELEDSGVYFCASSHRGSTNEKLFFGSGTQLSVL.

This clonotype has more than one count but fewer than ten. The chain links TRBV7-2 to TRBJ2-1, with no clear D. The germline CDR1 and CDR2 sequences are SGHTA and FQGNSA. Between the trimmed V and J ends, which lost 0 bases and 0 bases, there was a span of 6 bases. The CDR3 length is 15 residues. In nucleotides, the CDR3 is TGTGCCAGCAGCTTAGCGGGTAGCTCCTACAATGAGCAGTTCTTC. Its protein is CASSLAGSSYNEQFF.